These 5 T cell receptor beta chains originate from one sample sequenced in a study of identical twins. One entry per CDR3 protein, called by TCRdb with MiXCR from the 5' RACE reads. Of about 240,000 distinct CDR3 sequences listed, 7.5% are singletons. These data were likewise used in another study, on yellow fever vaccine responses in identical twins.

Sequencing input: CD8+ T cells sorted from blood. Receptors originate from a woman between 18 and 29 years old in good health.

This clonotype was recorded many times. This chain's CDR3 is CASSLVGGAQNEQFF. CDR3 nucleotides: TGTGCCAGCAGCTTGGTTGGGGGGGCGCAAAATGAGCAGTTCTTC. V usage is TRBV5-6 and J usage is TRBJ2-1, with D possibly being TRBD2 (7 bases). The germline gives CDR1 SGHDT, CDR2 YYEEEE. Trimming pared 0 bases from V and 7 bases from J, leaving 14 bases between. The CDR3 covers 15 residues.

In its sample, this clonotype was seen a few times. This chain links TRBV24-1 with TRBJ2-5; 9 nucleotides agree with TRBD1. Germline V gene sequence: CDR1 KGHDR, CDR2 SFDVKD. The CDR3 is 14 amino acids. Germline trimming cut 3 bases from V and 4 bases from J; bases unmatched to any gene: 2. CDR3 bases: TGTGCCACCAGTGATGCACAGGGGGCAGAGACCCAGTACTTC. Protein: CATSDAQGAETQYF.

This clonotype was found a few times. This chain uses TRBV5-1 with TRBJ2-1; D unclear. In germline, CDR1 is SGHRS, CDR2 YFSETQ. The CDR3 is 11 residues long. V was shortened by 8 bases and J by 8 bases, with 11 bases between the two germline ends. CDR3 in amino acids: CASMNGYEQFF. The DNA of the CDR3 is TGCGCCAGTATGAATGGGTATGAGCAGTTCTTC.

A few counts support this clonotype. The gene calls are TRBV28 and TRBJ2-5; possible D gene TRBD2, 5 bases. The CDR3 runs 15 residues. The germline V gene encodes CDR1 MDHEN and CDR2 SYDVKM. The V end was cut by 3 bases, the J end by 4 bases, with 15 bases between. CDR3 sequence: CASSFGPPAGETQYF. The CDR3 DNA reads TGTGCCAGCAGTTTTGGCCCCCCTGCGGGAGAGACCCAGTACTTC.

This clonotype was counted at least ten times. The chain joins TRBV28 to TRBJ2-1; D uncertain. Germline V lookup: CDR1 MDHEN, CDR2 SYDVKM. Trimming removed 4 bases from V and 4 bases from J, with 11 bases in between. There are 14 residues in the CDR3. CDR3 amino acids: CASSSSLGYNEQFF. The CDR3 DNA sequence: TGTGCCAGCAGTTCCAGTCTGGGGTACAATGAGCAGTTCTTC.